Listed below are T cell receptor beta chains from one sample, sequenced in a study of blood T cell repertoires in COVID-19. Clones were read by immunoSEQ multiplex PCR, and TCRdb kept only the in-frame ones, dropping some. The repertoire has fewer than 250,000 clones, approximately 86% of them found once; the top ten carry 0.9% to 0.95%. Sequencing was done on a sample of peripheral blood. All receptors derive from a man in his 60s with COVID-19, enrolled during active disease. Both conserved end residues are part of each CDR3. A D gene is named only where the DNA matches it firmly.

d_gene: TRBD2; j_gene: TRBJ2-6; v_gene: TRBV18; CDR3aa: CASSPFRLAGAGTSGANVLTF; CDR3nt: TGTGCCAGCTCACCATTCCGGCTAGCGGGAGCGGGGACGTCTGGGGCCAACGTCCTGACTTTC
d_gene: NA; j_gene: TRBJ2-6; v_gene: TRBV11-2; CDR3aa: CASSPPRGGTGANVLTF; CDR3nt: TGTGCCAGCAGCCCACCTAGGGGGGGGACTGGGGCCAACGTCCTGACTTTC
d_gene: NA; j_gene: TRBJ2-4; v_gene: TRBV11-2; CDR3aa: CASSLFQGLAKNIQYF; CDR3nt: TGTGCCAGCAGCTTATTCCAGGGTTTAGCCAAAAACATTCAGTACTTC
d_gene: NA; j_gene: TRBJ1-3; v_gene: TRBV7-2; CDR3aa: CASSTRGGGLNTIYF; CDR3nt: TGTGCCAGCAGCACCCGAGGGGGTGGTCTAAACACCATATATTTT
d_gene: NA; j_gene: TRBJ1-1; v_gene: TRBV10-3; CDR3aa: CAISESITGIEAFF; CDR3nt: TGTGCCATCAGTGAGTCGATAACAGGCATTGAAGCTTTCTTT
d_gene: TRBD1; j_gene: TRBJ1-5; v_gene: TRBV6-1; CDR3aa: CASSEWQGASNQPQHF; CDR3nt: TGTGCCAGCAGTGAATGGCAGGGGGCGAGCAATCAGCCCCAGCATTTT
d_gene: TRBD1; j_gene: TRBJ1-1; v_gene: TRBV5-1; CDR3aa: CASSPGQSMNTEAFF; CDR3nt: TGCGCCAGCAGCCCGGGACAGAGCATGAACACTGAAGCTTTCTTT
d_gene: TRBD1; j_gene: TRBJ2-2; v_gene: TRBV7-6; CDR3aa: CASSLRTGENTGELFF; CDR3nt: TGTGCCAGCAGCTTAAGGACAGGGGAAAACACCGGGGAGCTGTTTTTT
d_gene: TRBD1; j_gene: TRBJ1-5; v_gene: TRBV18; CDR3aa: CASSQGQGLEYQPQHF; CDR3nt: TGTGCCAGCTCACAAGGACAGGGTTTGGAGTATCAGCCCCAGCATTTT
d_gene: NA; j_gene: TRBJ1-1; v_gene: TRBV6-5; CDR3aa: CASTDTMNTEAFF; CDR3nt: TGTGCCAGCACCGACACCATGAACACTGAAGCTTTCTTT
d_gene: NA; j_gene: TRBJ1-1; v_gene: TRBV3-1/TRBV3-2; CDR3aa: CASSSQGNTEAFF; CDR3nt: TGTGCCAGCAGCTCACAGGGGAACACTGAAGCTTTCTTT
d_gene: TRBD2; j_gene: TRBJ2-1; v_gene: TRBV5-1; CDR3aa: CASSLGARLAGMPYNEQFF; CDR3nt: TGCGCCAGCAGCTTGGGGGCTCGACTAGCGGGAATGCCCTACAATGAGCAGTTCTTC
d_gene: TRBD1; j_gene: TRBJ1-1; v_gene: TRBV3-1/TRBV3-2; CDR3aa: CASRLNRGGTEAFF; CDR3nt: TGTGCCAGCAGACTAAACAGGGGTGGCACTGAAGCTTTCTTT